One and the same sample provided the 7 T cell receptor beta chains below, sequenced in a study of OX40 agonist ivuxolimab in advanced cancers. Profiled with immunoSEQ multiplex PCR; TCRdb holds only in-frame clones, not every one. Among more than 9,000 clones listed, 78% were seen once. The material sequenced was CD4+ or CD8+ T cells sorted from blood, taken in a trial of the OX40 agonist ivuxolimab. These receptors came from an adult with an advanced solid tumor such as melanoma, head and neck, liver or kidney cancer.

The chain joins TRBV9 to TRBJ2-7; D gene unclear. The V end was cut by 0 bases, the J end by 7 bases, with 14 bases between. The CDR3 sequence is 14 residues long. Germline lookup yields CDR1 SGDLS and CDR2 YYNGEE. The CDR3 is CASSVVEGWGEQYF. CDR3 DNA: TGTGCCAGCAGCGTAGTCGAAGGGTGGGGAGAGCAGTACTTC.

V gene TRBV11-3 combines with J gene TRBJ2-7; maybe TRBD2 (6 bases). Germline loops: CDR1 SGHNT, CDR2 YENEEA. The V end was cut by 3 bases, the J end by 6 bases, with 6 bases between. CDR3 length equals 11 residues. The CDR3 spells CASSFGGEQYF. CDR3 DNA: TGTGCCAGCAGCTTCGGGGGCGAGCAGTACTTC.

The J gene is TRBJ1-5, the V gene TRBV4-1, with D tentatively TRBD1 (5 bases). This CDR3 contains 16 residues. CDR1 and CDR2 from the germline V gene are MGHRA and YSYEKL. The V and J ends lost 2 bases and 3 bases respectively, with 14 bases between them. Here the CDR3 reads CASSQTPDRNNQPQHF. Here the CDR3 DNA reads TGCGCCAGCAGCCAAACCCCCGACAGAAACAATCAGCCCCAGCATTTT.

This sequence joins TRBV2 and TRBJ2-1; the match to TRBD2 covers 8 bases. Trimming cost V 6 bases and J 2 bases; bases outside gene matches: 0. Germline CDR1 and CDR2: SNHLY and FYNNEI. The CDR3 is made up of 13 amino acids. The CDR3 region has the DNA TGTGCCAGCAGGCGGGGGGCCTACAATGAGCAGTTCTTC. Protein product: CASRRGAYNEQFF.

V is TRBV10-1 and J is TRBJ1-5; TRBD1 matches at 9 bases. Germline V gene sequence: CDR1 WNHNN, CDR2 SYGVQD (reference sequence). The CDR3 spans 13 residues. The V and J ends lost 9 bases and 2 bases, in that order; junction bases with no gene match: 2. CDR3: CARDRGGNQPQHF. CDR3 nucleotide sequence: TGCGCCAGGGACAGGGGTGGCAATCAGCCCCAGCATTTT.

The CDR3, as DNA: TGTGCCAGCAGTGAAGGACAGGGTGGAAACACCATATATTTT. Protein product: CASSEGQGGNTIYF. This sequence joins TRBV6-1 and TRBJ1-3; 7 bases map to TRBD1. V shed 1 base, J shed 3 bases, and the junction held 0 bases outside the gene matches. This CDR3 region has 14 residues. Germline V gene sequence: CDR1 MNHNS, CDR2 SASEGT.

This clone was picked up a small number of times. As DNA, the CDR3 is TGCGCCGCACCCGGGAGGTCCTACGAGCAGTACTTC. This encodes CAAPGRSYEQYF. The chain uses TRBV4-1 and TRBJ2-7; TRBD2 matches at 7 bases. With V trimmed by 11 bases and J by 1 base, 5 bases remained unmatched. The CDR3 contains 12 residues. The germline CDR1 and CDR2 sequences are MGHRA and YSYEKL.